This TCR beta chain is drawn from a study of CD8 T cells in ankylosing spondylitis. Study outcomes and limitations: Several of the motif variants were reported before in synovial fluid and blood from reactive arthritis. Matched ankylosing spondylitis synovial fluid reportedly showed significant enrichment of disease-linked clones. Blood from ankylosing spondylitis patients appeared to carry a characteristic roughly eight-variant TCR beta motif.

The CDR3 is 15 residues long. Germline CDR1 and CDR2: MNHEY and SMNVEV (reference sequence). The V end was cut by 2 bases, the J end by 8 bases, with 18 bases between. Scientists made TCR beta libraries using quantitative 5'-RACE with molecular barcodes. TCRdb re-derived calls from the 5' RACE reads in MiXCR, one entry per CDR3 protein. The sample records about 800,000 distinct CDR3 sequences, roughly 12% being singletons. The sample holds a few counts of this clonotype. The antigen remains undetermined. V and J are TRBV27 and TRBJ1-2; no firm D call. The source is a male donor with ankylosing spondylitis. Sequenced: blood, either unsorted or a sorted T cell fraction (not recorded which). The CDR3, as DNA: TGTGCCAGCAGTTTAGGGTACGACGGTTTGGAGGGCTACACCTTC. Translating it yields CASSLGYDGLEGYTF.